This T cell receptor beta chain was profiled in a study of cytomegalovirus exposure and HLA in healthy donors. PCR involved 60 Vbeta and 13 Jbeta primers. Some clones are missing from TCRdb's copy, which holds only in-frame ones; the method was immunoSEQ multiplex PCR. The sample holds about 170,000 clones, 65% to 85% seen once. The CDR3 covers 17 residues. Germline V lookup: CDR1 KGHSH, CDR2 LQKENI. J was trimmed by 0 bases and V by 2 bases; bases with no gene match: 10. The TCR originated in a woman aged 18-35 years in good health and CMV-seronegative. The rearrangement joins TRBV18 to TRBJ2-7; 7 nucleotides line up with TRBD1. Sample: PBMCs. The CDR3 protein is CASSPGQATLTSYEQYF. CDR3 sequence (DNA): TGTGCCAGCTCACCAGGACAGGCGACACTAACCTCCTACGAGCAGTACTTC. Supplemented by reference TRBV18 and TRBJ2-7, the full variable domain reads NAGVMQNPRHLVRRRGQEARLRCSPMKGHSHVYWYRQLPEEGLKFMVYLQKENIIDESGMPKERFSAEFPKEGPSILRIQQVVRGDSAAYFCASSPGQATLTSYEQYFGPGTRLTVT.